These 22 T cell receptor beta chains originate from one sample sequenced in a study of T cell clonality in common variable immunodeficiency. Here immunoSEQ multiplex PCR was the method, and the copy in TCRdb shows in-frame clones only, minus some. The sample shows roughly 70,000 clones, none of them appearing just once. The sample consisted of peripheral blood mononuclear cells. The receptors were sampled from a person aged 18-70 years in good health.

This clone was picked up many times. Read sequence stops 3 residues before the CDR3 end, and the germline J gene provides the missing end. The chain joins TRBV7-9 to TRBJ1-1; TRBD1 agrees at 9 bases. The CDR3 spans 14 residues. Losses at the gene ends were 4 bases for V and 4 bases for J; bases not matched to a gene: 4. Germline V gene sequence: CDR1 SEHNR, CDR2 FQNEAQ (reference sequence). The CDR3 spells CASSSDRGSTEAFF. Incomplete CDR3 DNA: TGTGCCAGCAGCTCGGACAGGGGCAGCACTGAA.

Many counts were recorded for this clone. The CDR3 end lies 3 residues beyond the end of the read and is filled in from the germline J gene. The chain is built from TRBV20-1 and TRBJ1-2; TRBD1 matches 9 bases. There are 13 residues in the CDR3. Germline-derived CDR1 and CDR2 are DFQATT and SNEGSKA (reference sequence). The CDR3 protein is CSATRTGVGGYTF. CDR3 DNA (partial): TGCAGTGCTACCCGGACAGGGGTGGGCGGC.

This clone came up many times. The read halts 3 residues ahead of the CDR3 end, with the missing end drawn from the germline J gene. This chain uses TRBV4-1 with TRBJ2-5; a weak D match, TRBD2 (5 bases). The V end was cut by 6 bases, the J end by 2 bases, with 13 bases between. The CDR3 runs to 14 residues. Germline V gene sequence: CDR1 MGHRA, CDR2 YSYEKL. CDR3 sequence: CASRSGPTQETQYF. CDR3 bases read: TGCGCCAGCAGAAGCGGCCCCACACAAGAGACC.

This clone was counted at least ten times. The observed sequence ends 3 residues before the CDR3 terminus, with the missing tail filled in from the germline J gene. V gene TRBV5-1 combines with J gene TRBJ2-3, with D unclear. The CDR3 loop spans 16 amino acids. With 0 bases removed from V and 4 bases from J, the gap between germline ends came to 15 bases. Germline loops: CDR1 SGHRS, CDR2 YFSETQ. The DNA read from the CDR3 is TGCGCCAGCAGCTTGGCCGCGACTGATGGCCCAGATACG. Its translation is CASSLAATDGPDT. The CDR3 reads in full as CASSLAATDGPDTQYF.

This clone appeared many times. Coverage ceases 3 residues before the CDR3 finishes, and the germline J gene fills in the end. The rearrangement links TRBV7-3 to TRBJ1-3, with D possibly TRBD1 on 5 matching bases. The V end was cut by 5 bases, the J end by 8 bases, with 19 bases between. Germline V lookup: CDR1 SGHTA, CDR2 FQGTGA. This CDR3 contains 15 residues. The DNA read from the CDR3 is TGTGCCAGCAGCCGGCGAACCCAGGGCAGGTACACC. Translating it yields CASSRRTQGRYT. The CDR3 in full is CASSRRTQGRYTIYF. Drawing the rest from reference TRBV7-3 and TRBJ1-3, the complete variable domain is GAGVSQTPSNKVTEKGKYVELRCDPISGHTALYWYRQSLGQGPEFLIYFQGTGAADDSGLPNDRFFAVRPEGSVSTLKIQRTERGDSAVYLCASSRRTQGRYTIYFGEGSWLTVV.

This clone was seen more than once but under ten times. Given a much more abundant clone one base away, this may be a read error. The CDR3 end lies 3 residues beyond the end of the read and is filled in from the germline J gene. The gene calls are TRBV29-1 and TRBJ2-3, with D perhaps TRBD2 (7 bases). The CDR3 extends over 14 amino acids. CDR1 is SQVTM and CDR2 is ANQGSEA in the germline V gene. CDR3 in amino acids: CSVEVGGGDQPQYF. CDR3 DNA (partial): TGCAGCGTTGAAGTAGGGGGAGGGGATCAGCCG.

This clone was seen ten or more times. Incomplete CDR3 DNA: TGTGCCAGCAGGTGGAGGGTGCCTGAA. It translates to CASRWRVPE. The complete CDR3 protein is CASRWRVPEAFF. V usage is TRBV2 and J usage is TRBJ1-1; D unclear. Coverage ceases 3 residues before the CDR3 finishes, and the germline J gene fills in the end. The CDR3 contains 12 residues. V gave up 6 bases and J gave up 6 bases, with 11 bases separating them. Germline V lookup: CDR1 SNHLY, CDR2 FYNNEI.

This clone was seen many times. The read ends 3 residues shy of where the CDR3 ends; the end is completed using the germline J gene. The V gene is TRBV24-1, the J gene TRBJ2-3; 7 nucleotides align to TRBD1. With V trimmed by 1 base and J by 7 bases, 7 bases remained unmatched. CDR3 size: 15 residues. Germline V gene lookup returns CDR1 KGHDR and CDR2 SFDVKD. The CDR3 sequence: CATSDFGQGVHTQYF. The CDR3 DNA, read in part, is TGTGCCACCAGTGATTTTGGGCAGGGGGTACATACG.

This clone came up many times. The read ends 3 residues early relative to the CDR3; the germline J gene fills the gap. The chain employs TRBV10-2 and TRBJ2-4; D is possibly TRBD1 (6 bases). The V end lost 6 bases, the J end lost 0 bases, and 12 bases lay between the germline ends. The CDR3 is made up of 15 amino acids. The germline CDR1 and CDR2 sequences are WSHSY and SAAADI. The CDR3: CASSLTGIAKNIQYF. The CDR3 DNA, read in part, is TGCGCCAGCAGCCTGACAGGAATAGCCAAAAACATT.

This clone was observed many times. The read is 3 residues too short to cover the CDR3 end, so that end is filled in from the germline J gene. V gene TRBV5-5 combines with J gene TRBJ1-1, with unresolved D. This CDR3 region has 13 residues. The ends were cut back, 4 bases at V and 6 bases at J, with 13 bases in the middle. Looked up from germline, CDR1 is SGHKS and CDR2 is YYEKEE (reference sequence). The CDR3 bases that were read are TGTGCCAGCAGCGGGCCTATGAGGGCTGAA. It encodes CASSGPMRAE. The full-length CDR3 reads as CASSGPMRAEAFF.

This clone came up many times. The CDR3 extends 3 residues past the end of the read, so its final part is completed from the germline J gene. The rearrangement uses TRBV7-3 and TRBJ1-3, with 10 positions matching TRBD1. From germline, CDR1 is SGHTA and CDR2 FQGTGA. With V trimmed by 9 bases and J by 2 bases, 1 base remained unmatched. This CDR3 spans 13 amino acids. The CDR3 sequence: CASGQGAGNTIYF. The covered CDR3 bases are TGTGCCAGTGGACAGGGGGCTGGAAACACC. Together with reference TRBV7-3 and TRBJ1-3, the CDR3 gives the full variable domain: GAGVSQTPSNKVTEKGKYVELRCDPISGHTALYWYRQSLGQGPEFLIYFQGTGAADDSGLPNDRFFAVRPEGSVSTLKIQRTERGDSAVYLCASGQGAGNTIYFGEGSWLTVV.

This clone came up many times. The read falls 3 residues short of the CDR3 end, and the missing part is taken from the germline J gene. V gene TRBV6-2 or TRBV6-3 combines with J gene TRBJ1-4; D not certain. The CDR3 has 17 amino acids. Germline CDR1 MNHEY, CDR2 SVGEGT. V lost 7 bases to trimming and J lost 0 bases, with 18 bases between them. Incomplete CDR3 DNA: TGTGCCAGCACTCGGGGTCGTGCGTCTGCAACTAATGAAAAA. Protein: CASTRGRASATNEK. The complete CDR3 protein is CASTRGRASATNEKLFF.

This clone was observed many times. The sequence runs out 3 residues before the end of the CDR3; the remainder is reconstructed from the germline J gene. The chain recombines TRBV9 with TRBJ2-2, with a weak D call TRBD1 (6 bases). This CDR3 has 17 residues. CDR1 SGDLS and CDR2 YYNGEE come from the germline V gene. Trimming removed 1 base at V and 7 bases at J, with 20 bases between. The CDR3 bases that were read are TGTGCCAGCAGCGTACGGGGCCGGACAGAGAAGGGCGGGGAG. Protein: CASSVRGRTEKGGE. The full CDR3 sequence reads CASSVRGRTEKGGELFF.

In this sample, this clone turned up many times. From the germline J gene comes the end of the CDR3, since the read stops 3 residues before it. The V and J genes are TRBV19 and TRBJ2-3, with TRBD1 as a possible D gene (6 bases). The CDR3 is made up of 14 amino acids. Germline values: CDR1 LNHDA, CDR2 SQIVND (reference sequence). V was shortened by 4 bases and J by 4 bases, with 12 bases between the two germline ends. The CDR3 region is CASSSSGAADTQYF. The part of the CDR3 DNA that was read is TGTGCCAGTAGTAGCTCAGGGGCTGCAGATACG.

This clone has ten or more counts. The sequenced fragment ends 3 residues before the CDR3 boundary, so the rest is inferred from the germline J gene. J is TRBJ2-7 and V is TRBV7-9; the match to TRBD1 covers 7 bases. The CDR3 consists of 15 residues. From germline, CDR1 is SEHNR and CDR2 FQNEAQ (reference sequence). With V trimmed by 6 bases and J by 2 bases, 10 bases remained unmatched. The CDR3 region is CASRPAGTETYEQYF. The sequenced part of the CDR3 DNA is TGTGCCAGCAGGCCCGCCGGGACAGAGACCTACGAG.

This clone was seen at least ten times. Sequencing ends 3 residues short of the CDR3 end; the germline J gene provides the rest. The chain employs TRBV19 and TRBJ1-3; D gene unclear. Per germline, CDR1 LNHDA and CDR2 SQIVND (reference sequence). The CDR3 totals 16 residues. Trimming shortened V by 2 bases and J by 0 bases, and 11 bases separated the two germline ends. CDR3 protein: CASSITTGLSGNTIYF. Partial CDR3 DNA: TGTGCCAGTAGTATAACGACCGGACTCTCTGGAAACACC. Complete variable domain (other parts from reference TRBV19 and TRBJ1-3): DGGITQSPKYLFRKEGQNVTLSCEQNLNHDAMYWYRQDPGQGLRLIYYSQIVNDFQKGDIAEGYSVSREKKESFPLTVTSAQKNPTAFYLCASSITTGLSGNTIYFGEGSWLTVV.

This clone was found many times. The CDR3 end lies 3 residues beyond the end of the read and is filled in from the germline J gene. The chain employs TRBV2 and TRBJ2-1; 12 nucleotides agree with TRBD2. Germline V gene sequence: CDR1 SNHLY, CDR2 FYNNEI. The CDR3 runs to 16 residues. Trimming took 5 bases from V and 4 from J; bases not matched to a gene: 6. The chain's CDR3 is CASSPTSGSLYNEQFF. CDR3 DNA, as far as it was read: TGTGCCAGCAGTCCGACTAGCGGGAGCCTATACAATGAG.

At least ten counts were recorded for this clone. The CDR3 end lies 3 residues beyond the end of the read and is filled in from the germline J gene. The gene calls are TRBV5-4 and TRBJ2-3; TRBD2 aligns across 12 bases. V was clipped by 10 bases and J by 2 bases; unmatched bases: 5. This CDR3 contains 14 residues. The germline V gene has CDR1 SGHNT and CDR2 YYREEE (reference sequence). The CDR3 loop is CALRTSGATDTQYF. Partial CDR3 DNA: TGTGCCCTACGGACTAGCGGGGCCACAGATACG.

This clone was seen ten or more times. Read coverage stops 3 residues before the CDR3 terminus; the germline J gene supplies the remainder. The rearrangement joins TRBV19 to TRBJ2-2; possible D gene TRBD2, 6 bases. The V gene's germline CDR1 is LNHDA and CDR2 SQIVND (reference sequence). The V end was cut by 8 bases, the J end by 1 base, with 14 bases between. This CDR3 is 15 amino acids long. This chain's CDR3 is CASWPGGVNTGELFF. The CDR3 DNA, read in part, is TGTGCCAGTTGGCCCGGAGGGGTGAACACCGGGGAG.

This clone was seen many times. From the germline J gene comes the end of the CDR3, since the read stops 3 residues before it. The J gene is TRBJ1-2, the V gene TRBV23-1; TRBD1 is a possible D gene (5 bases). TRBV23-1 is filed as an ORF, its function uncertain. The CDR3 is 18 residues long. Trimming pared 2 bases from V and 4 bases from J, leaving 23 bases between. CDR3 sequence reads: CASSQKDIERRTCYGYTF. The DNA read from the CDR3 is TGCGCCAGCAGTCAAAAGGACATAGAAAGGCGGACCTGCTATGGC.

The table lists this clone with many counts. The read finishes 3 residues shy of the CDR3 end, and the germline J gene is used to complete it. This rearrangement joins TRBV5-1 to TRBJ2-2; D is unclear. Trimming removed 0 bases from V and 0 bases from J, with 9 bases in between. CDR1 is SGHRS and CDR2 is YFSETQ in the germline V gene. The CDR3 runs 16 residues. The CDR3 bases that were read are TGCGCCAGCAGCTTGGAACAGACGGCGAACACCGGGGAG. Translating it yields CASSLEQTANTGE. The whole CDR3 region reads CASSLEQTANTGELFF.

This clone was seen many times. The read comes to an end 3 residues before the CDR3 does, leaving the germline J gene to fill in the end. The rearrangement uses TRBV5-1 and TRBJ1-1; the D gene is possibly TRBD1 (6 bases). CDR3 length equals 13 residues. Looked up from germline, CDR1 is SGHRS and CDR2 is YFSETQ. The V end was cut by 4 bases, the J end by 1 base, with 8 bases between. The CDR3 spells CASSMTGNTEAFF. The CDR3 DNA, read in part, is TGCGCCAGCAGCATGACAGGGAACACTGAA.